These 4 T cell receptor beta chains originate from one sample sequenced in a study of T cell responses to AZD1222 COVID-19 vaccine. The table came from immunoSEQ multiplex PCR; TCRdb's copy has only in-frame clones and leaves some out. The sample yields 120,000 to 150,000 clones, about nine tenths seen once. Sequences were derived from peripheral blood, sampled on day 0 of AZD1222 vaccination. All receptors come from an adult in good health.

This rearrangement joins TRBV11-3 to TRBJ2-5; maybe TRBD1 (6 bases). Germline V gives CDR1 SGHNT, CDR2 YENEEA. The V end was cut by 3 bases, the J end by 5 bases, with 19 bases between. This CDR3 contains 16 residues. The CDR3 DNA sequence: TGTGCCAGCAGCTTGGGGCGGCAGGGGATGAAGGAGACCCAGTACTTC. Encoded protein: CASSLGRQGMKETQYF.

The genes are TRBV27 and TRBJ2-1; a weak D match, TRBD1 (6 bases). V was cut by 3 bases and J by 7 bases, with 10 bases left in between. This CDR3 comprises 13 residues. Germline-derived CDR1 and CDR2 are MNHEY and SMNVEV (reference sequence). The CDR3 loop is CASSFFRGNEQFF. The CDR3 DNA reads TGTGCCAGCAGTTTCTTTAGGGGGAATGAGCAGTTCTTC.

The V call is TRBV18, the J call TRBJ1-1, with D hard to call. Trimming cost V 0 bases and J 1 base, with 6 bases left between them. This CDR3 is 14 amino acids long. Germline loops: CDR1 KGHSH, CDR2 LQKENI. The CDR3: CASSPPGRNTEAFF. The CDR3, as DNA: TGTGCCAGCTCACCACCGGGGAGGAACACTGAAGCTTTCTTT.

This clone was found once. The rearrangement uses TRBV30 and TRBJ2-7; 7 bases match TRBD2. Germline values: CDR1 GTSNPN, CDR2 SVGIG (reference sequence). This CDR3 comprises 13 residues. The V and J ends lost 3 bases and 3 bases, in that order; junction bases with no gene match: 5. This CDR3 is CAWRAGLDYEQYF. Written as DNA, the CDR3 is TGTGCCTGGAGGGCCGGACTAGACTACGAGCAGTACTTC.